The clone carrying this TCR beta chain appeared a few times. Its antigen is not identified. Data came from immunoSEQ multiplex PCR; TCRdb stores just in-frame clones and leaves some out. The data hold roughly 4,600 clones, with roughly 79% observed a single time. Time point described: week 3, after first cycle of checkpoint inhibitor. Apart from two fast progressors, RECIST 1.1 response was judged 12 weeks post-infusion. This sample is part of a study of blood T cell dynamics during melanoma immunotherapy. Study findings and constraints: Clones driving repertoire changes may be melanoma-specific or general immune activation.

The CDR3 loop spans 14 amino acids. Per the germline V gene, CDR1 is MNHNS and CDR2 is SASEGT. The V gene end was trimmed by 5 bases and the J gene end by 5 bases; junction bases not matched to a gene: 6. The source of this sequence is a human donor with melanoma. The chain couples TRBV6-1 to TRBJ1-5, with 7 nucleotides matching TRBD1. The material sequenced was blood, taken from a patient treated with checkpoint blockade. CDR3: CASSPDRTDQPQHF. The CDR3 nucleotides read TGTGCCAGCAGTCCGGACAGGACCGATCAGCCCCAGCATTTT.